This T cell receptor beta chain was obtained from a study of shared clonotypes between healthy human individuals. Germline CDR1 KGHSH, CDR2 LQKENI. The CDR3 is made up of 17 amino acids. V shed 6 bases and J 4 bases; nucleotides not matched to a gene: 13. This clone was recorded only once. Its antigen is undetermined. Clones were read by immunoSEQ multiplex PCR, and TCRdb kept only the in-frame ones, dropping some. The repertoire holds about 770,000 clones, with about two thirds as singletons. Study observations and caveats: The study found about 4.6% of naive CD4 clonotypes shared across a few donors.

The J gene is TRBJ1-3, the V gene TRBV18, with TRBD1 identical over 9 bases. The receptor's source is a woman aged 25 to 39 in good health. The sequencing sample was made of memory CD4+ T cells sorted from blood. Indicated subset: CD45RA-negative fraction. The CDR3 reads CASSPGQGRSAGNTIYF. In DNA form, the CDR3 reads TGTGCCAGCTCGCCGGGACAGGGACGGTCTGCGGGAAACACCATATATTTT.